This T cell receptor (beta chain) was retrieved from a study of a mutant IDH1 vaccine in newly diagnosed glioma. Study-level background: In weeks 1, 3, 5, 7, 11, 15, 19 and 23, patients were vaccinated. Vaccines began 4-6 weeks after radiotherapy alone, or with temozolomide cycles.

Data came from immunoSEQ multiplex PCR; TCRdb stores just in-frame clones and leaves some out. This table has 35,000 to 45,000 clones, 78% appearing once. Time point here: week 23, last vaccination. Vaccination comprised doses that each held 300 ug of mutant IDH1 20-mer peptide, plus topical imiquimod. The sample holds one count of this clone. Its antigen is currently unknown. Study results and caveats: Overall, 80% to 95% of patients had vaccine-induced immune responses.

The clonotype was recovered from a woman in her thirties or forties with glioma. Some clones in this sample may be carry-over from other donors' samples. The specimen was PBMCs, collected from a glioma patient whose treatment included an IDH1 peptide vaccine.

The CDR3 loop is CASSETAYLDYGYTF. The CDR3 bases are TGTGCCAGCAGTGAAACGGCGTACCTCGACTATGGCTACACCTTC. The chain couples TRBV2 to TRBJ1-2; no definite D call. CDR1 is SNHLY, CDR2 FYNNEI, per germline. This CDR3 has 15 amino acids. V shed 2 bases and J shed 3 bases, with 13 bases lying between them.